This is a list of T cell receptor beta chains from one sample in a study of blood T cell repertoires in COVID-19. Libraries were prepared by immunoSEQ multiplex PCR; TCRdb keeps only in-frame clonotypes and omits some of them. This table has some 150,000 clones, around 84% appearing once. Sequencing was done on a sample of peripheral blood. These receptors were collected from a man aged 55 to 70 with active or convalescent COVID-19. Each CDR3 is given with its conserved first and last residue. Clone sizes are given selectively: once, few, many, or a class where the clone is expanded.

size	V	CDR3
.	TRBV4-3	CASSQLRGYEQYF
once	TRBV19	CASSIGTSGRPFF
.	TRBV19	CASRPSGHSYEQYF
.	TRBV28	CASSLEMTSYEQYF
few	TRBV2	CASSRASGSGETQYF
.	TRBV20-1	CSASIQASGSLSYNEQFF
.	TRBV28	CASRLQGDLYGYTF
few	TRBV27	CASSPGTRRDNEQFF
.	TRBV28	CASYPGVTGNTIYF
.	TRBV5-4	CASSFDRGPLNF
.	TRBV15	CATSRDRGLQPQHF
few	TRBV18	CASSPGQGGNIQYF
.	TRBV27	CASSSGGRAQYF
.	TRBV19	CASSEAAYNEQFF
.	TRBV5-6	CASSPGGYTDSYEQYF
.	TRBV2	CASSGSDTGAGTDTQYF
.	TRBV5-4	CASSQTGPETQYF
.	TRBV11-2	CASSHPPTYNEQFF
.	TRBV25-1	CASSDPVAGGSYEQYF
.	TRBV28	CASSPTSGSGQETQYF
.	TRBV2	CASSSERNYGYTF
.	TRBV18	CASSFPGSKNIQYF
.	TRBV9	CASSPGGDFYEQYF
.	TRBV19	CASSILSSYNEQFF
.	TRBV5-5	CASSFRLADYNEQFF
.	TRBV19	CASSILDSNMNTEAFF
.	TRBV11-3	CASSVAGFPGQGPNEQFF
.	TRBV7-2	CASSFRGAREQFF
.	TRBV7-2	CASSPGQGKYLDTQYF
.	TRBV3-1/TRBV3-2	CASSPFSQTDTQYF
.	TRBV29-1	CSVEQGDTEAFF
.	TRBV18	CASSPSGNEQYF
.	TRBV5-1	CASSLQGAHGETQYF
many	TRBV19	CASSPFGLAGGPTDTQYF
.	TRBV6-5	CASSSVRQGKGYTF
once	TRBV28	CAIKGVAVSTDTQYF
.	TRBV9	CASSRQATGSYEQYF